The rows below give T cell receptor beta chains drawn from one sample of a study of shared clonotypes between healthy human individuals. The method was immunoSEQ multiplex PCR; TCRdb's version includes in-frame clones alone and lacks a portion of them. The sample holds approximately 1,500,000 clones; around 97% are singletons and the top ten take roughly 1.1%. The sample comprised naive CD4+ T cells sorted from blood. These receptors originate from a man aged 30 to 39 in good health. Each CDR3 is given with its conserved first and last residue. Fields, in order: J gene, D gene, V gene, CDR3 DNA, CDR3 protein. D genes are given only for firm matches.

TRBJ1-1,.,TRBV19,TGTGCCAGTAGCAGGGTGGGGAACACTGAAGCTTTCTTT,CASSRVGNTEAFF
TRBJ2-3,.,TRBV29-1,TGCAGCGTTAAGGACACAGATACGCAGTATTTT,CSVKDTDTQYF
TRBJ2-6,TRBD2,TRBV9,TGTGCCAGCAGCGTACTAGCGGGAGTTTCTGGGGCCAACGTCCTGACTTTC,CASSVLAGVSGANVLTF
TRBJ2-1,TRBD2,TRBV4-3,TGCGCCAGCAGCCAGCTCCTAGCGGGCACCTACAATGAGCAGTTCTTC,CASSQLLAGTYNEQFF
TRBJ2-1,TRBD2,TRBV7-9,TGTGCCAGCAGACGACTAGCGGCAAGCTCCTACAATGAGCAGTTCTTC,CASRRLAASSYNEQFF
TRBJ2-5,.,TRBV18,TGTGCCAGCTCACCGGCATCTCAAGAGACCCAGTACTTC,CASSPASQETQYF
TRBJ1-5,TRBD1,TRBV28,TGTGCCAGCACCCCGGACAGGGATAGCAATCAGCCCCAGCATTTT,CASTPDRDSNQPQHF
TRBJ2-3,.,TRBV27,TGTGCCAGCAGTTTATCGAATTACGGGAGCACAGATACGCAGTATTTT,CASSLSNYGSTDTQYF
TRBJ2-5,TRBD2,TRBV28,TGTGCCAGCAGCCTAGCGGCTCAAGAGACCCAGTACTTC,CASSLAAQETQYF
TRBJ2-7,.,TRBV11-3,TGTGCCAGCAGCTTAGCACTCGTATCCTACGAGCAGTACTTC,CASSLALVSYEQYF
TRBJ2-7,.,TRBV7-2,TGTGCCAGCAGCTTAGCGCAGGGGCAGGGGACCTACGAGCAGTACTTC,CASSLAQGQGTYEQYF
TRBJ2-3,.,TRBV19,TGTGCCAGTAGTGTCGCGGCCCCTACAGATACGCAGTATTTT,CASSVAAPTDTQYF
TRBJ2-3,.,TRBV6-1,TGTGCCAGCAGTGCTGTAGCGGCTAGCACAGATACGCAGTATTTT,CASSAVAASTDTQYF
TRBJ1-5,.,TRBV18,TGTGCCAGCTCACCGAAAGCAACGGCGCCCCAGCATTTT,CASSPKATAPQHF
TRBJ2-7,.,TRBV10-1,TGCGCCAGCAGTGAGTCTACGGAAAGGCTCTACGAGCAGTACTTC,CASSESTERLYEQYF